This TCR beta chain was obtained from a study of patients and donors after allogeneic stem cell transplantation. TCRdb processed the RT-PCR reads anew with MiXCR; each CDR3 protein has one entry. Found here are about a million distinct CDR3 sequences, 15% to 20% of them singletons; the top ten hold around 6%. Germline CDR1 and CDR2: SGHRS and YFSETQ. V lost 3 bases, J lost 1 base, and 3 bases stayed unmatched. CDR3 length: 15 residues. V is TRBV5-1 and J is TRBJ2-3; 9 positions match TRBD2. The sequence was collected from a human donor who was either an allogeneic HSCT recipient or a stem cell or donor lymphocyte infusion donor (not recorded which). It is not recorded whose cells these are; they may come from a transplant donor. Sequenced material: blood, either unsorted or a sorted T cell fraction (not recorded which). The CDR3 is CASSSAGGGTDTQYF. For the CDR3, the DNA is TGCGCCAGCAGCTCGGCGGGGGGGGGCACAGATACGCAGTATTTT.